A single sample is the source of the 20 T cell receptor beta chains below, sequenced in a study of blood T cell repertoires in COVID-19. TCRdb keeps only in-frame clones here, not all; method: immunoSEQ multiplex PCR. The sample yields 100,000 to 150,000 clones, approximately 74% seen once. The source material was peripheral blood. The receptors were gathered from a man at least 80 years old with COVID-19, enrolled during active disease.

The chain links TRBV28 to TRBJ2-3; 8 positions agree with TRBD1. V trimming: 4 bases; J trimming: 2 bases; junction bases outside the gene matches: 5. Germline V lookup: CDR1 MDHEN, CDR2 SYDVKM. The CDR3 loop spans 15 amino acids. The CDR3 coding sequence is TGTGCCAGCAGTTCACAGGGGGAATACACAGATACGCAGTATTTT. Amino acids: CASSSQGEYTDTQYF.

The chain carries TRBV19 and TRBJ2-5; TRBD2 might be the D (6 bases). The CDR3 runs 14 residues. Germline CDR1 reads LNHDA; CDR2 reads SQIVND (reference sequence). Trimming shortened V by 5 bases and J by 2 bases, and 12 bases separated the two germline ends. CDR3 loop: CASSSRDWQETQYF. As DNA, the CDR3 is TGTGCCAGTAGTTCCCGGGACTGGCAAGAGACCCAGTACTTC.

The gene calls are TRBV18 and TRBJ2-7, with TRBD2 identical over 11 bases. Germline assignment: CDR1 KGHSH and CDR2 LQKENI. The CDR3 is made up of 14 amino acids. V was pared by 3 bases and J by 3 bases, with 1 base of the junction left unmatched. For the CDR3, the DNA is TGTGCCAGCTCACCTGGGACTAGCGGCTACGAGCAGTACTTC. It encodes CASSPGTSGYEQYF.

This chain uses TRBV21-1 with TRBJ2-1; TRBD2, as called in the table, went unchecked against the DNA. TRBV21-1 is flagged as a pseudogene. The CDR3 runs to 17 residues. CDR3 residues: CASSDRPPNRGYNEQFF. CDR3 DNA sequence: TGTGCCAGCAGCGATAGGCCCCCGAATCGGGGCTACAATGAGCAGTTCTTC.

This sequence joins TRBV25-1 and TRBJ2-7, with D perhaps matching TRBD2 (6 bases). Germline V gene lookup returns CDR1 MGHDK and CDR2 SYGVNS. The ends were cut back, 1 base at V and 4 bases at J, with 17 bases in the middle. There are 16 residues in the CDR3. The CDR3 loop is CASSESTGVPVYEQYF. CDR3 bases: TGTGCCAGCAGTGAATCGACGGGAGTACCCGTTTACGAGCAGTACTTC.

The chain employs TRBV28 and TRBJ1-6; 9 nucleotides agree with TRBD1. The CDR3 runs to 16 residues. CDR1 and CDR2 (germline): MDHEN, SYDVKM. Trimming took 3 bases from V and 10 from J; bases not matched to a gene: 10. In nucleotides, the CDR3 is TGTGCCAGCAGTTTTCCACCGGGACAGGGCTACTCACCCCTCCACTTT. Residues: CASSFPPGQGYSPLHF.

The genes are TRBV9 and TRBJ1-3, with 8 bases that match TRBD1. Trimming at V came to 4 bases and at J to 1 base, leaving 4 bases not matched to a gene. In germline, CDR1 is SGDLS, CDR2 YYNGEE. The CDR3 consists of 15 residues. CDR3 sequence reads: CASSIGQGSGNTIYF. The CDR3 DNA sequence: TGTGCCAGCAGCATAGGACAGGGTTCTGGAAACACCATATATTTT.

For the CDR3, the DNA is TGCGCCAGCAGCTCGGACTTGCGCACAGATACGCAGTATTTT. Translated: CASSSDLRTDTQYF. The chain recombines TRBV5-1 with TRBJ2-3; D might be TRBD2 (5 bases). CDR1 is SGHRS and CDR2 is YFSETQ in the germline V gene. V was pared by 3 bases and J by 1 base, with 9 bases between. The CDR3 is 14 amino acids.

This clone came up a few times. V is TRBV5-1 and J is TRBJ1-5; tentatively, D is TRBD1 (5 bases). This CDR3 region has 13 residues. CDR1 is SGHRS and CDR2 is YFSETQ in the germline V gene. Trimming left V 4 bases short and J 6 bases short, with 11 bases between. The CDR3 reads CASSPDSTQPQHF. DNA for the CDR3: TGCGCCAGCAGCCCAGACAGTACTCAGCCCCAGCATTTT.

This chain links TRBV7-9 with TRBJ2-3; 11 positions match TRBD2. The CDR3 length is 18 residues. Germline CDR1 SEHNR, CDR2 FQNEAQ (reference sequence). Trimming removed 6 bases from V and 0 bases from J; junction bases left unmatched: 11. CDR3 amino acids: CASSSLAGGPGSTDTQYF. The DNA for the CDR3 is TGTGCCAGCAGTTCTTTAGCGGGAGGGCCGGGGAGCACAGATACGCAGTATTTT.

This clone was picked up one time. CDR3 in amino acids: CASWVGAGAGEQFF. Written as DNA, the CDR3 is TGCGCCAGCTGGGTCGGGGCGGGGGCTGGTGAGCAGTTCTTC. The chain couples TRBV5-1 to TRBJ2-1; D perhaps matches TRBD2 (7 bases). Looked up from germline, CDR1 is SGHRS and CDR2 is YFSETQ. V lost 7 bases to trimming and J lost 9 bases, with 20 bases between them. The CDR3 contains 14 residues.

The V and J genes are TRBV30 and TRBJ1-5; 12 positions agree with TRBD1. V lost 3 bases and J lost 7; bases outside the gene matches: 7. The V gene's germline CDR1 is GTSNPN and CDR2 SVGIG (reference sequence). The CDR3 has 15 amino acids. CDR3 sequence (DNA): TGTGCCTGGAGCGAGGGACAGGGGGCTGGACAGCCCCAGCATTTT. Translated: CAWSEGQGAGQPQHF.

The chain carries TRBV11-2 and TRBJ2-2, with 8 bases that match TRBD2. V shed 1 base, J shed 1 base, and the junction held 2 bases outside the gene matches. The germline CDR1 and CDR2 sequences are SGHAT and FQNNGV. The CDR3 contains 16 residues. CDR3 DNA: TGTGCCAGCAGCTTAGTACTAGCGGAGAACACCGGGGAGCTGTTTTTT. Translation: CASSLVLAENTGELFF.

This clone was seen only once. The chain joins TRBV4-2 to TRBJ2-7, with 9 nucleotides matching TRBD1. Germline lookup yields CDR1 LGHNA and CDR2 YNFKEQ. The V gene end was trimmed by 5 bases and the J gene end by 7 bases; junction bases not matched to a gene: 9. There are 14 residues in the CDR3. The CDR3 loop reads CASSARDRVREQYF. The CDR3 DNA is TGTGCCAGCAGCGCCCGGGACAGGGTTCGTGAGCAGTACTTC.

The chain links TRBV11-3 to TRBJ2-5; 10 bases map to TRBD2. Germline trimming cut 1 base from V and 8 bases from J; bases unmatched to any gene: 4. Germline CDR1 SGHNT, CDR2 YENEEA. The CDR3 covers 14 residues. CDR3 region: CASSLGASGSTQYF. The CDR3 nucleotides are TGTGCCAGCAGCTTAGGGGCTAGCGGGAGTACCCAGTACTTC.

The chain joins TRBV27 to TRBJ1-6; D may be TRBD1 (5 bases). Trimming stripped 0 bases from V and 9 bases from J, with 15 bases between. The CDR3 is 16 residues long. Germline V lookup: CDR1 MNHEY, CDR2 SMNVEV (reference sequence). The CDR3 DNA reads as TGTGCCAGCAGTTTATCTAGGGACTGGGGCCTTTCACCCCTCCACTTT. Encoded protein: CASSLSRDWGLSPLHF.

The chain joins TRBV7-8 to TRBJ2-7; D is perhaps TRBD1 (6 bases). The CDR3 totals 13 residues. Germline V gene sequence: CDR1 SGHVS, CDR2 FQNEAQ. V lost 5 bases and J lost 6, with 14 bases in between. Here the CDR3 DNA reads TGTGCCAGCAGCGACTACAGGGTTTTCGAGCAGTACTTC. As protein: CASSDYRVFEQYF.

As for this clone: Other DNA sequences of this sample code for an identical CDR3. This rearrangement joins TRBV2 to TRBJ2-1; TRBD2 aligns across 13 bases. The CDR3 totals 15 residues. Germline V CDR1 and CDR2: SNHLY, FYNNEI. The V and J ends lost 3 bases and 4 bases, in that order; junction bases with no gene match: 0. The CDR3 DNA is TGTGCCAGCAGTGAGGGACTAGCGGGATACAATGAGCAGTTCTTC. This translates into CASSEGLAGYNEQFF.

The V gene is TRBV7-6, the J gene TRBJ1-3; 10 nucleotides line up with TRBD1. J lost 4 bases, V lost 5 bases, and 11 bases had no gene match. CDR3 length equals 17 residues. CDR1 and CDR2 (germline): SGHVS, FNYEAQ. The CDR3 sequence is CASSAGGGTGVGNTIYF. The CDR3, as DNA: TGTGCCAGCAGCGCCGGTGGGGGGACAGGGGTCGGAAACACCATATATTTT. Complete variable domain (other parts from reference TRBV7-6 and TRBJ1-3): GAGVSQSPRYKVTKRGQDVALRCDPISGHVSLYWYRQALGQGPEFLTYFNYEAQQDKSGLPNDRFSAERPEGSISTLTIQRTEQRDSAMYRCASSAGGGTGVGNTIYFGEGSWLTVV.

This sequence joins TRBV4-3 and TRBJ2-1, with TRBD2 as a possible D gene (9 bases). The germline gives CDR1 LGHNA, CDR2 YSLEER. The V and J ends lost 2 bases and 8 bases respectively, with 31 bases between them. This CDR3 has 20 amino acids. The DNA of the CDR3 is TGCGCCAGCAGCCAACTCTACGGACAGGGACCGGGACTAGCCCGCCATGAGCAGTTCTTC. Amino acids: CASSQLYGQGPGLARHEQFF.